This T cell receptor beta chain originates from a study of cytomegalovirus exposure and HLA in healthy donors. The study, taken as a whole, reports: In presence/absence analyses, roughly uniform sequencing depth across donors was assumed. It was only CMV serostatus that was available as immune exposure information. In a later analysis, specific HLA alleles were associated with under 20,000 TCR beta sequences at a 0.05 false discovery rate.

The PCR was carried out with 60 Vbeta primers and 13 Jbeta primers. Some clones are missing from TCRdb's copy, which holds only in-frame ones; the method was immunoSEQ multiplex PCR. Of around 75,000 clones listed, 76% are singletons. The sample holds a few counts of this clone. The antigen remains undetermined. The receptor was derived from a man younger than 35 in good health and CMV-seronegative. The specimen was PBMCs.

This CDR3 reads CASKMVGRARGITEAFF. CDR3 in DNA: TGTGCCAGCAAGATGGTTGGTAGGGCTCGGGGGATCACTGAAGCTTTCTTT. The chain carries TRBV28 and TRBJ1-1; D is perhaps TRBD1 (5 bases). The CDR3 spans 17 residues. The germline V gene has CDR1 MDHEN and CDR2 SYDVKM. Between the trimmed V and J ends, which lost 7 bases and 4 bases, there was a span of 25 bases. Combining the CDR3 with reference TRBV28 and TRBJ1-1 gives the whole variable domain DVKVTQSSRYLVKRTGEKVFLECVQDMDHENMFWYRQDPGLGLRLIYFSYDVKMKEKGDIPEGYSVSREKKERFSLILESASTNQTSMYLCASKMVGRARGITEAFFGQGTRLTVV.